The TCR beta chain described here comes from a study of blood T cell repertoires in COVID-19. How the authors handled the data: Reference gene primers were amplified, and this amplification served to estimate nucleated cell counts. TCRdb keeps only in-frame clones here, not all; method: immunoSEQ multiplex PCR. That table is the source of V, J and clone size, and D and trimming were worked out from the DNA. The repertoire holds about 150,000 clones, with 87% as singletons. The CDR3 contains 16 residues. J was trimmed by 7 bases and V by 0 bases; bases with no gene match: 10. Germline V gene data show CDR1 as SNHLY and CDR2 as FYNNEI. Living in 24 US areas, the participants were between roughly 18 and 95 years of age. Donors were grouped by their self-reported clinical history. Exposed participants encountered a COVID-19 case during the 2 weeks preceding study entry.

This receptor was obtained from a woman aged 40-49 years who had been exposed to COVID-19. This chain joins TRBV2 and TRBJ2-3, with 7 bases fitting TRBD1. Sequenced: PBMCs or T cells enriched from blood (not recorded which). The chain's CDR3 is CASSEAGQPLGNTQYF. The DNA for the CDR3 is TGTGCCAGCAGTGAAGCGGGACAGCCACTTGGGAATACGCAGTATTTT.